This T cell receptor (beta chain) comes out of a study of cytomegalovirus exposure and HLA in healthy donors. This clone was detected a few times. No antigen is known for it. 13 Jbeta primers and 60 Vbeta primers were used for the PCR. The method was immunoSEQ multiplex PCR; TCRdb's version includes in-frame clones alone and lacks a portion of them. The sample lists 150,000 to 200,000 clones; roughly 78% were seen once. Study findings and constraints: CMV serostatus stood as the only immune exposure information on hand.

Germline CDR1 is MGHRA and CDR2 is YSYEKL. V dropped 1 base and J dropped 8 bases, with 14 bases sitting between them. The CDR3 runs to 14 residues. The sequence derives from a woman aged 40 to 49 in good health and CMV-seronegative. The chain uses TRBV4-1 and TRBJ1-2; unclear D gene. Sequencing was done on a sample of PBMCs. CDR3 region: CASSQGVRVGGYTF. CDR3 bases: TGCGCCAGCAGCCAAGGAGTGAGGGTTGGAGGCTACACCTTC.